These T cell receptor beta chains were read from a single sample in a study of blood T cell repertoires in COVID-19. Profiling relied on immunoSEQ multiplex PCR, and the TCRdb table lists in-frame clones only, not all of them. Altogether 150,000 to 200,000 clones are present, approximately 80% being singletons, with the ten largest covering 9.5% to 12%. Specimen: PBMCs or T cells enriched from blood (not recorded which). The receptors were gathered from a man aged 50 or older who had recovered from COVID-19. The conserved cysteine and the conserved F or W are not part of the CDR3 here. Fields, in order: J gene, V gene, CDR3 protein.

J gene: TRBJ1-1
V gene: TRBV9
CDR3 protein: ASSVEAGMAF

J gene: TRBJ2-1
V gene: TRBV7-7
CDR3 protein: ASSPILAASSYNEQF

J gene: TRBJ2-5
V gene: TRBV19
CDR3 protein: ASSIDRQETQY

J gene: TRBJ1-4
V gene: TRBV24-1
CDR3 protein: ATSEGGVNEKLF

J gene: TRBJ2-7
V gene: TRBV5-5
CDR3 protein: ASSQTPTLSLSGEQY

J gene: TRBJ1-4
V gene: TRBV5-1
CDR3 protein: ASSLGTAGYREKLF

J gene: TRBJ2-7
V gene: TRBV7-3
CDR3 protein: ASSPRQGRLGQY

J gene: TRBJ1-4
V gene: TRBV7-2
CDR3 protein: ASSLEFGRLGEKLF

J gene: TRBJ1-2
V gene: TRBV29-1
CDR3 protein: SGLGDDYGYT

J gene: TRBJ2-1
V gene: TRBV18
CDR3 protein: ASSGNRGADVMQF

J gene: TRBJ1-1
V gene: TRBV27
CDR3 protein: ASSRSGGLNTEAF